This T cell receptor beta chain was sequenced in a study of T cells in Graves' hyperthyroidism and ophthalmopathy (dated by TCRdb to between 2019 and 2020). With respect to the entire study: Peripheral blood samples were taken at initial diagnosis, before any treatment was given. After blood sampling, hyperthyroidism patients were treated with methimazole at a starting dose of 30 mg daily, and ophthalmopathy patients were treated with high-dose intravenous methylprednisolone. According to the paper, TCR Vbeta CDR3 sequencing was carried out on approximately 140 peripheral blood samples, which came from approximately 41 ophthalmopathy, around 75 hyperthyroidism and roughly 17 progressor patients. Prospective prediction of ophthalmopathy was tested in an independent validation cohort of 18 to 20 hyperthyroidism patients and roughly 16 patients who later progressed to ophthalmopathy. To identify distinguishing TCR V-J signatures, a discovery cohort of 100 patients was used, comprising 40 to 45 with Graves' ophthalmopathy and around 60 with stable Graves' hyperthyroidism. In six Graves' hyperthyroidism patients, the study also compared T-cell repertoires from thyroid tissue with T-cell repertoires from blood. The 100 or so discovery patients were randomly divided into training and test sets at a 7:3 ratio. Broad study findings and their caveats: In validation, the model predicted progression to ophthalmopathy with roughly 66% sensitivity and approximately 72% specificity, a median of approximately 6.7 months before onset. Ophthalmopathy was separated from stable hyperthyroidism by a 13 V-J signature model, with approximately 90% sensitivity and roughly 84% specificity obtained in cross-validation and 80%/75% obtained in testing. Blood samples also contained most of the expanded thyroid clonotypes (frequency above 0.001), which suggests that blood repertoires may reflect thyroid immune responses. Sample size was not statistically predetermined, and blinding of investigators to group allocation was not performed.

There are 14 amino acids in the CDR3, from cysteine to phenylalanine inclusive. The CDR3 DNA has 42 bases and is translated from base 1. The germline V gene (reference sequence) supplies CDR1 LGHDT and CDR2 YNNKEL. V is pruned by 3 bases and J by 10 bases, leaving 5 bases of the junction without a gene match. Moderately to severely active disease, a Clinical Activity Score of at least 3, a NOSPECS grade of at least 4, and a duration under 3 months were present in ophthalmopathy patients. Exclusion was applied to patients with uncontrolled infections, other autoimmune diseases, pregnancy or lactation. Diagnoses relied on clinical symptoms, serum thyroxine and TRAb, thyroid ultrasound and orbital computed tomography. PBMCs were separated from over 9 ml of fresh peripheral blood using Ficoll-Paque density gradient centrifugation. Total RNA was extracted with Trizol reagent, and quality was checked on an Agilent 2100 Bioanalyzer.

TCR beta CDR3 regions were amplified from RNA transcripts. For the first round of RT-PCR on the TCR CDR3, the HTBI primer set was used together with the Qiagen OneStep RT-PCR kit. A second multiplex PCR round built the libraries, followed by size selection and purification. Paired-end sequencing of the libraries was performed with 100 bp reads on an Illumina HiSeq2000. Regarding the original processing steps: SOAPnuke was used to process the raw data, throwing out any read that contained adapters or uncalled bases, had a mean Phred below 15, or lacked an exact constant-primer or identifier match. High-quality paired reads were merged with COPE v1.2.5, and unique nucleotide sequences were defined as clonotypes. MiTCR v1.1 was used to align clonotypes to the IMGT TRBV, TRBD and TRBJ reference segments. Analysis was restricted to V-J combinations with a frequency above 0.0001, which covered just over 98% of repertoires. A TCS score was defined as the ratio between F50 (clonal expansion) and ExV (chaos), using BLOSUM62-based TCRdist between CDR3 peptides within each V-J. Welch's t-statistics and random forest reduced roughly 530 V-J features to roughly 13, which were used in a naive Bayes classifier (R e1071). Using fastp trimming at Q25 and MiXCR clonotype assembly, TCRdb reanalyzed the public sequencing data and kept in-frame beta chains. Every CDR3 protein is listed once, alongside the most common genes and DNA of its rows. TCRdb, rather than the study authors, made the V and J calls. The sample table shows around 600,000 distinct CDR3 sequences, and around 14% are seen once. Together, the top ten hold 7% to 9% of the sample.

This clonotype was counted ten times or more. Its cognate antigen has yet to be identified. No base quality values were provided; no much bigger clone lies one nucleotide off. Source material: blood. This chain is built from TRBV3-1 and TRBJ2-1, with TRBD2 matching 11 junction bases. The clonotype comes from a woman between 18 and 29 years old with Graves' ophthalmopathy. The CDR3 has the sequence CASSHLAGGPEQFF. The DNA sequence reads TGTGCCAGCAGCCACCTAGCGGGAGGCCCCGAGCAGTTCTTC.